This T cell receptor (beta chain) was sequenced in a study of T cell changes during pregnancy in multiple sclerosis. Generated by immunoSEQ multiplex PCR, the TCRdb table keeps only in-frame clones and is missing some. In the table there are some 60,000 clones, around 93% of which are singletons. Germline values: CDR1 ENHRY, CDR2 SYGVKD. The CDR3 sequence is 15 residues long. V trimming: 3 bases; J trimming: 2 bases; junction bases outside the gene matches: 2. The TCR sequence derives from a female donor in good health, enrolled as a control in a pregnancy study. The chain uses TRBV10-3 and TRBJ1-3; TRBD1 matches 9 bases. The source material was peripheral blood, sampled after pregnancy. For the CDR3, the DNA is TGTGCCATCAGTGACGGGGACAGGGCTGGAAACACCATATATTTT. Translated: CAISDGDRAGNTIYF.